These 20 T cell receptor beta chains share one sample of origin, sequenced in a study of T cells in Graves' hyperthyroidism and ophthalmopathy. TCR beta CDR3 regions were amplified from RNA. Initially, a first-round RT-PCR of the TCR CDR3 employed the HTBI primer set. TCRdb redid the calling of the multiplex PCR reads with MiXCR, one entry per CDR3 protein. The sample includes 300,000 or so distinct CDR3 sequences, 16% of them seen just once. Sequenced sample: blood. These receptors came from a young man with Graves' hyperthyroidism.

Of note for this clonotype: The junction differs from germline at one of its ends, possibly a read error. The J gene is TRBJ1-1, the V gene TRBV7-9, with 10 nucleotides matching TRBD1. This CDR3 is 14 amino acids long. The germline V gene encodes CDR1 SEHNR and CDR2 FQNEAQ (reference sequence). For the CDR3, the DNA is TGTGCCAGCAGCCTTGGACAGGGGGACACTGAAGCTCTCTTT. It yields the protein CASSLGQGDTEALF.

This clonotype has ten or more counts. This chain joins TRBV5-1 and TRBJ2-1; 7 bases align to TRBD2. The germline V gene encodes CDR1 SGHRS and CDR2 YFSETQ. The J segment lost 7 bases and the V segment lost 4 bases, leaving 8 bases of the junction unmatched. The CDR3 extends over 14 amino acids. DNA of the CDR3: TGCGCCAGCAGCCCGGTCGCCGGGGGGAATGAGCAGTTCTTC. The encoded protein is CASSPVAGGNEQFF.

This clonotype was found many times. This chain links TRBV7-9 with TRBJ1-1; the D gene is possibly TRBD1 (5 bases). The V and J ends lost 1 base and 6 bases respectively, with 9 bases between them. Germline CDR1 is SEHNR and CDR2 is FQNEAQ (reference sequence). The CDR3 contains 13 residues. As DNA, the CDR3 is TGTGCCAGCAGCTTAGGGTCGGGGGCTGAAGCTTTCTTT. Its protein product is CASSLGSGAEAFF.

This clonotype was detected ten times or more. The V and J genes are TRBV5-1 and TRBJ2-1; 11 nucleotides match TRBD2. CDR1 is SGHRS and CDR2 is YFSETQ in the germline V gene. The ends lost 4 bases at V and 8 bases at J; junction bases unmatched: 8. The CDR3 covers 15 residues. CDR3 sequence: CASSQGTSGSDEQFF. The CDR3 nucleotides read TGCGCCAGCAGCCAGGGGACTAGCGGTTCGGATGAGCAGTTCTTC.

The V gene is TRBV4-1, the J gene TRBJ2-5, with 11 positions matching TRBD2. V was clipped by 4 bases and J by 4 bases; unmatched bases: 5. CDR1 is MGHRA, CDR2 YSYEKL, per germline. The CDR3 contains 15 residues. The CDR3: CASSLSGTSGETQYF. CDR3 nucleotides: TGCGCCAGCAGCCTCTCCGGGACTAGCGGAGAGACCCAGTACTTC.

This clonotype has ten or more counts. This chain connects TRBV6-1 to TRBJ2-7; 7 nucleotides align to TRBD1. The CDR3 is made up of 13 amino acids. Germline values: CDR1 MNHNS, CDR2 SASEGT. After removal of 8 bases from V and 1 base from J, the junction contained 5 bases not matched to a gene. For the CDR3, the DNA is TGTGCCAGCTCTCCGGGACAGTCCTACGAGCAGTACTTC. This encodes CASSPGQSYEQYF.

This clonotype came up many times. The V and J genes are TRBV2 and TRBJ2-1, with TRBD2 matching over 10 bases. J was trimmed by 8 bases and V by 8 bases; bases with no gene match: 9. This CDR3 spans 14 amino acids. Per germline, CDR1 SNHLY and CDR2 FYNNEI. The CDR3, as DNA: TGTGCCAGCCCGGGACTAGCGAGTACTGATGAGCAGTTCTTC. Residues: CASPGLASTDEQFF.

This clonotype has at least ten counts. This chain links TRBV30 with TRBJ2-3; D not certain. Germline CDR1 reads GTSNPN; CDR2 reads SVGIG (reference sequence). The CDR3 consists of 11 residues. V was shortened by 2 bases and J by 2 bases, with 2 bases between the two germline ends. The CDR3 DNA follows: TGTGCCTGGAGTTCCACAGATACGCAGTATTTT. This codes for CAWSSTDTQYF. Full variable domain (outside the CDR3, taken from reference TRBV30 and TRBJ2-3): SQTIHQWPATLVQPVGSPLSLECTVEGTSNPNLYWYRQAAGRGLQLLFYSVGIGQISSEVPQNLSASRPQDRQFILSSKKLLLSDSGFYLCAWSSTDTQYFGPGTRLTVL.

This clonotype was picked up many times. This chain links TRBV3-1 with TRBJ2-1; TRBD2 aligns across 12 bases. The CDR3 contains 18 residues. Trimming at V came to 4 bases and at J to 9 bases, leaving 16 bases not matched to a gene. Germline assignment: CDR1 LGHDT and CDR2 YNNKEL (reference sequence). In nucleotides, the CDR3 is TGTGCCAGCAGCCCAAACGCTATACTAGCGGGAGGTTACGGTGAGCAGTTCTTC. As protein: CASSPNAILAGGYGEQFF.

Only a few counts were recorded for this clonotype. The rearrangement links TRBV6-1 to TRBJ2-1; D gene unclear. Trimming took off 7 bases at V and 0 bases at J, with 16 bases between the two ends. There are 16 residues in the CDR3. Germline V gene lookup returns CDR1 MNHNS and CDR2 SASEGT. The CDR3 region has the DNA TGTGCCAGCATTAATATAGCCAGGAGCTCCTACAATGAGCAGTTCTTC. Translating it yields CASINIARSSYNEQFF.

The chain has TRBV6-2 or TRBV6-3 and TRBJ1-2; no clear D gene. Trimming cost V 8 bases and J 4 bases, with 23 bases left between them. The CDR3 is made up of 16 amino acids. Germline values: CDR1 MNHEY, CDR2 SVGEGT. In DNA form, the CDR3 reads TGTGCCAGCTCCCGGACCTCTTTGACTTATATCTATGGCTACACCTTC. Translating it yields CASSRTSLTYIYGYTF.

This clonotype was counted ten times or more. This CDR3 is CATSGTDTQYF. CDR3 nucleotide sequence: TGTGCTACTTCGGGAACAGATACGCAGTATTTT. The rearrangement joins TRBV12-5 to TRBJ2-3, with a weak D call TRBD2 (5 bases). The V and J ends lost 10 bases and 3 bases respectively, with 8 bases between them. The V gene's germline CDR1 is LGHNT and CDR2 FRNRAP. The CDR3 is 11 amino acids.

This clonotype was counted at least ten times. This chain joins TRBV7-9 and TRBJ2-1; the match to TRBD2 covers 7 bases. The germline V gene has CDR1 SEHNR and CDR2 FQNEAQ (reference sequence). This CDR3 region has 17 residues. Trimming took 5 bases from V and 3 from J; bases not matched to a gene: 13. CDR3 nucleotides: TGTGCCAGCAGCCCACGCGGGGGTCGAACGGGCTACAATGAGCAGTTCTTC. Protein: CASSPRGGRTGYNEQFF.

This clonotype has a count of ten or more. V usage is TRBV13 and J usage is TRBJ2-5; D might be TRBD1 (6 bases). V lost 8 bases to trimming and J lost 5 bases, with 24 bases between them. CDR1 and CDR2 (germline): PRHDT, FYEKMQ (reference sequence). The CDR3 covers 16 residues. CDR3 region: CASGNLTGPKAETQYF. CDR3 bases: TGTGCCAGCGGGAACTTGACAGGTCCTAAAGCGGAGACCCAGTACTTC.

This clonotype was picked up many times. Written as DNA, the CDR3 is TGTGCCAGTGCCAACGGGGGGACTGAAGCTTTCTTT. Protein sequence: CASANGGTEAFF. The chain has TRBV3-1 and TRBJ1-1, with D possibly TRBD1 on 5 matching bases. The CDR3 consists of 12 residues. The germline V gene encodes CDR1 LGHDT and CDR2 YNNKEL (reference sequence). V lost 9 bases to trimming and J lost 5 bases, with 13 bases between them.

V is TRBV5-4 and J is TRBJ2-1; D gene ambiguous. Germline lookup yields CDR1 SGHNT and CDR2 YYREEE (reference sequence). This CDR3 contains 17 residues. The V end lost 3 bases, the J end lost 10 bases, and 26 bases lay between the germline ends. The CDR3 nucleotides are TGTGCCAGCAGCTGGGCATACCCGGCCTCAAAGTTGATCGAGCAGTTCTTC. Residues: CASSWAYPASKLIEQFF.

This clonotype was counted at least ten times. J is TRBJ2-7 and V is TRBV30; 7 bases align to TRBD2. The CDR3 covers 11 residues. The germline gives CDR1 GTSNPN, CDR2 SVGIG (reference sequence). Trimming removed 5 bases from V and 2 bases from J; junction bases left unmatched: 0. In DNA, the CDR3 is TGTGCCTGGCGGGAGGCCTACGAGCAGTACTTC. Amino acids: CAWREAYEQYF.

The V gene is TRBV6-6, the J gene TRBJ1-5; a weak D match, TRBD1 (5 bases). Germline V gene lookup returns CDR1 MNHNY and CDR2 SVGAGI (reference sequence). This CDR3 has 16 amino acids. V dropped 0 bases and J dropped 4 bases, with 13 bases sitting between them. Here the CDR3 DNA reads TGTGCCAGCAGTTACTCGATAGGGGAGGGAAATCAGCCCCAGCATTTT. It codes for CASSYSIGEGNQPQHF.

This clonotype occurred many times. J is TRBJ1-1 and V is TRBV7-9, with D hard to call. The V end lost 2 bases, the J end lost 2 bases, and 3 bases lay between the germline ends. The CDR3 is 12 residues long. Per germline, CDR1 SEHNR and CDR2 FQNEAQ (reference sequence). The CDR3 here is CASSLSNTEAFF. In DNA form, the CDR3 reads TGTGCCAGCAGCTTAAGCAACACTGAAGCTTTCTTT.

This clonotype was detected a few times. The gene calls are TRBV7-3 and TRBJ2-2, with 8 bases that match TRBD2. The CDR3 extends over 13 amino acids. Germline V gene lookup returns CDR1 SGHTA and CDR2 FQGTGA. V shed 1 base and J 15 bases; nucleotides not matched to a gene: 7. Written as DNA, the CDR3 is TGTGCCAGCAGCTTAATGGGGAGCGGGAGCTTGTTTTTT. Its protein product is CASSLMGSGSLFF.